These T cell receptor beta chains were read from a single sample in a study of graft-versus-host responses after intestinal transplantation. Profiled with immunoSEQ multiplex PCR; TCRdb holds only in-frame clones, not every one. This sample has roughly 23,000 clones, with roughly 90% found just once. This specimen consisted of PBMCs, obtained around 40 days after intestinal transplant. The receptors here all came from a human patient who received an intestinal transplant, so some T cells may come from the graft donor. Both conserved end residues are trimmed from each CDR3. Not every row has a clone size; where given, it reads once, few, many or a size class.

v_call	clone_size	j_call	cdr3_aa
TRBV19	NA	TRBJ2-5	ASSIANSQETQY
TRBV28	NA	TRBJ2-3	ASSLSTSRTDTQY
TRBV6-5	NA	TRBJ2-2	ASSFSGVLVPGELF
TRBV5-1	NA	TRBJ2-7	ASSLGGTSYEQY
TRBV6-6	NA	TRBJ1-5	ASSPPPPQH
TRBV6-6	NA	TRBJ1-1	ASSYWDNTEAF
TRBV5-6	NA	TRBJ2-7	ASSLASGIHEQY
TRBV7-3	NA	TRBJ2-7	ASSLSGSSYEQY
TRBV4-1	NA	TRBJ2-2	ASSQDTGDTGELF
TRBV29-1	NA	TRBJ1-1	SVEPLGNTEAF
TRBV28	NA	TRBJ2-7	ASSFNRVTYEQY
TRBV14	NA	TRBJ1-2	ASSQDYGGGYT
TRBV7-8	NA	TRBJ2-1	ASSFLYGVNEQF
TRBV14	NA	TRBJ2-7	ASSQEARFSSYEQY
TRBV2	NA	TRBJ2-2	ASEGRTTGELF
TRBV7-9	NA	TRBJ1-5	ASSLADRENQPQH
TRBV28	once	TRBJ1-1	ASRDPGRQTQNTEAF
TRBV7-2	NA	TRBJ1-1	ASSLEGTGTEAF
TRBV4-2	NA	TRBJ2-1	ASSRPLASGDNEQF
TRBV7-8	once	TRBJ2-7	ASSLALGGEPAGEQY
TRBV2	NA	TRBJ1-2	ASTKLGTNYGYT
TRBV11-2	NA	TRBJ1-1	ASSSLQGPRNTEAF
TRBV28	NA	TRBJ2-3	ASSSGIRGDSTDTQY
TRBV6-5	once	TRBJ2-1	ASSPGLAEYNEQF
TRBV21-1	NA	TRBJ1-5	ASSGQFNSNQPQH
TRBV15	NA	TRBJ2-1	ATGTGPGNEQF
TRBV2	NA	TRBJ2-3	ASSDRDKSSDTQY
TRBV5-5	NA	TRBJ1-1	ASSPEGQFEAF
TRBV5-4	NA	TRBJ1-1	ASIASRGTEAF
TRBV19	once	TRBJ1-1	ASSPGTVNTEAF
TRBV9	once	TRBJ2-1	ASSSSSRNEQF
TRBV6-7	NA	TRBJ2-5	ASSYSGREETQY
TRBV28	NA	NA	ASTPGQGDEQY
TRBV6-5	NA	TRBJ1-5	ASKSLHSNQPQH
TRBV28	once	NA	ASSRHSSSYEQY
TRBV5-6	NA	TRBJ2-3	ASSLGGAVSTDTQY
TRBV11-2	NA	TRBJ2-3	AGSFGGPSTDTQY